The entry that follows covers one T cell receptor (beta chain) sequence. Its cognate antigen is unknown. These data belong to a study of cytomegalovirus exposure and HLA in healthy donors. Study summary: Among about 179 million T cells, an earlier analysis found around 100 million unique TCR beta sequences.

Use of 60 Vbeta and 13 Jbeta primers characterized the PCR. This table comes from immunoSEQ multiplex PCR, and its TCRdb copy is limited to in-frame clones, with some not included. In the table there are some 130,000 clones, roughly 85% of which are singletons. Overall study findings and caveats: Under in vitro conditions, a few CMV-associated chains were confirmed as specific for CMV antigens.

Sequencing was performed on PBMCs. This receptor was obtained from a man between 40 and 49 years old in good health and CMV-seropositive.

CDR3 amino acids: CASSESGQDSEQYF. Here the CDR3 DNA reads TGCGCCAGCAGTGAGTCAGGACAGGACTCTGAGCAGTACTTC. This chain links TRBV10-1 with TRBJ2-7; 7 positions match TRBD1. Germline assignment: CDR1 WNHNN and CDR2 SYGVQD (reference sequence). V was pared by 0 bases and J by 7 bases, with 6 bases of the junction left unmatched. CDR3 length: 14 amino acids.